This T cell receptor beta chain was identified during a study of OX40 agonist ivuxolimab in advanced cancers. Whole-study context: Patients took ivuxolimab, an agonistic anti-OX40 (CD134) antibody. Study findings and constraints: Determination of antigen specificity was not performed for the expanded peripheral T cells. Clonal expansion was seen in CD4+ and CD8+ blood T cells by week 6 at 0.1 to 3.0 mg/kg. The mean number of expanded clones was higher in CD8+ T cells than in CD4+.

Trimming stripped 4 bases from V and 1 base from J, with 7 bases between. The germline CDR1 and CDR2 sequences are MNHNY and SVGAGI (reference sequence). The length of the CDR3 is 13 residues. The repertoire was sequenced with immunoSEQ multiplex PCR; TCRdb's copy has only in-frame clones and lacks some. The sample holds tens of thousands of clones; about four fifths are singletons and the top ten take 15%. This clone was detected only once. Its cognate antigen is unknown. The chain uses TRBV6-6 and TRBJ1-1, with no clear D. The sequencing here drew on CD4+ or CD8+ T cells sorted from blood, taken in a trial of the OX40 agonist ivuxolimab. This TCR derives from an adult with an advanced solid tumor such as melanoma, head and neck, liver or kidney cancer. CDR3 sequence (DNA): TGTGCCAGCAGTTTCTTGCGGAACACTGAAGCTTTCTTT. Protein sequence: CASSFLRNTEAFF.